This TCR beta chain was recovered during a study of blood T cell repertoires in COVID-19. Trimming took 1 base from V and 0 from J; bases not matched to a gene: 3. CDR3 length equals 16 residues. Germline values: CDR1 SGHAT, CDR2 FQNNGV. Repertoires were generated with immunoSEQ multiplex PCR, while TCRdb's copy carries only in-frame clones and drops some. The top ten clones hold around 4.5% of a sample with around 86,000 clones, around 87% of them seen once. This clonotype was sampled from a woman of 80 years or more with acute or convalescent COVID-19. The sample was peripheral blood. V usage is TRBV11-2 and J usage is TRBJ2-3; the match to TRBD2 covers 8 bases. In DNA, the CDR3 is TGTGCCAGCAGCTTAGTCGCTAGCGGGAGCACAGATACGCAGTATTTT. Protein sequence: CASSLVASGSTDTQYF.